This TCR beta chain comes out of a study of cytomegalovirus exposure and HLA in healthy donors. Whole-study results and caveats: Analyses of presence and absence presupposed an approximately uniform sequencing depth across donors.

Regarding this clone: Its antigen is still unknown.

V was shortened by 1 base and J by 3 bases, with 18 bases between the two germline ends. The germline V gene encodes CDR1 SGDLS and CDR2 YYNGEE. The CDR3 length is 17 residues. Each donor was nominally healthy when sampled (though unrecorded immune exposures were likely). PCR primers comprised 60 Vbeta and 13 Jbeta primers. Method: immunoSEQ multiplex PCR; TCRdb's copy keeps in-frame clones and lacks some. The sample has roughly 55,000 clones. The specimen was PBMCs. The TCR originated in a man aged 50 to 59 in good health and CMV-seropositive. The chain joins TRBV9 to TRBJ2-3; perhaps TRBD2 as D (6 bases). The CDR3 coding sequence is TGTGCCAGCAGCGTAACCCCCTTCAACGGGAGAACAGATACGCAGTATTTT. Protein sequence: CASSVTPFNGRTDTQYF.